This T cell receptor beta chain stems from a study of cytomegalovirus exposure and HLA in healthy donors. To note about this clone: Its specificity is not known.

CDR1 is MNHEY and CDR2 is SMNVEV in the germline V gene (reference sequence). V was shortened by 6 bases and J by 2 bases, with 7 bases between the two germline ends. The CDR3 runs to 12 residues. Using immunoSEQ multiplex PCR, the repertoire was profiled, and TCRdb retains in-frame clones only, with some absent. The table has about 160,000 clones, around four fifths seen once; the top ten hold approximately 2%. Study-level results: Confirmation in vitro established that three CMV-associated chains were specific for CMV antigens. Cytomegalovirus status, reportedly, was diagnosed with high specificity and sensitivity by the classifier. Rare TCR sequences dominated, though some public TCRs recurred in many donors. The study flagged some 170 TCR beta chains as cytomegalovirus-associated.

The chain recombines TRBV27 with TRBJ1-1; no definite D call. The source of this sequence is a man aged 30 to 45 in good health and CMV-seropositive. Material for sequencing was PBMCs. The CDR3 nucleotides read TGTGCCAGCAGACAGAAAAACACTGAAGCTTTCTTT. It codes for CASRQKNTEAFF.